The 28 T cell receptor beta chains below come from one sample, sequenced in a study of early T cells in non-severe SARS-CoV-2 infection. TCRdb redid the calling of the 5' RACE reads with MiXCR, one entry per CDR3 protein. The sample yields some 60,000 distinct CDR3 sequences, 8% to 10% seen once. The source material was whole blood. These receptors came from an adult who was a healthcare worker with PCR-confirmed SARS-CoV-2 infection or an uninfected control (not recorded which).

The gene calls are TRBV12-3 or TRBV12-4 and TRBJ2-7; 9 nucleotides line up with TRBD2. Germline trimming cut 2 bases from V and 7 bases from J; bases unmatched to any gene: 3. This CDR3 contains 13 residues. CDR3 nucleotide sequence: TGTGCCAGCAGTTTACTAGCGGGAAAAGAGCAGTACTTC. Translation: CASSLLAGKEQYF.

The sample holds many counts of this clonotype. The chain uses TRBV2 and TRBJ2-2; 7 bases match TRBD2. Germline CDR1 SNHLY, CDR2 FYNNEI. V lost 4 bases and J lost 8; bases outside the gene matches: 13. This CDR3 contains 16 residues. CDR3 residues: CASSGAGTTASGELFF. CDR3 coding DNA: TGTGCCAGCAGTGGGGCCGGGACTACAGCTTCGGGGGAGCTGTTTTTT.

The chain uses TRBV13 and TRBJ2-1; TRBD2 matches 11 bases. The CDR3 is 17 residues long. The J segment lost 5 bases and the V segment lost 5 bases, leaving 11 bases of the junction unmatched. Looked up from germline, CDR1 is PRHDT and CDR2 is FYEKMQ (reference sequence). This chain's CDR3 is CASSPAGLGLADNEQFF. The CDR3 nucleotides read TGTGCCAGCAGCCCCGCGGGATTGGGACTAGCGGACAATGAGCAGTTCTTC.

This clonotype came up many times. Germline is not matched at one junction end, which may reflect a read error. The DNA of the CDR3 is TGTGCTAGCAGCCTGACAGGATTCACAGATACGCAGTATTTT. It yields the protein CASSLTGFTDTQYF. This sequence joins TRBV7-7 and TRBJ2-3; D is perhaps TRBD1 (6 bases). This CDR3 has 14 residues. In germline, CDR1 is SSHAT, CDR2 FNYEAQ (reference sequence).

This clonotype was seen repeatedly, ten times or more. The rearrangement joins TRBV9 to TRBJ2-2, with D possibly matching TRBD2 (6 bases). Per the germline V gene, CDR1 is SGDLS and CDR2 is YYNGEE. This CDR3 spans 11 amino acids. V was trimmed by 7 bases and J by 7 bases, leaving 8 bases between them. CDR3 DNA: TGTGCCAGCGGGAGGATCGGGGAGCTGTTTTTT. It translates to CASGRIGELFF. The variable domain in full, with the rest retrieved from reference TRBV9 and TRBJ2-2, is DSGVTQTPKHLITATGQRVTLRCSPRSGDLSVYWYQQSLDQGLQFLIQYYNGEERAKGNILERFSAQQFPDLHSELNLSSLELGDSALYFCASGRIGELFFGEGSRLTVL.

This clonotype was seen at least ten times. The V call is TRBV7-2, the J call TRBJ2-3, with 8 bases identical to TRBD1. CDR1 SGHTA and CDR2 FQGNSA come from the germline V gene. Trimming removed 5 bases from V and 1 base from J; junction bases left unmatched: 5. This CDR3 spans 15 amino acids. CDR3 protein: CASSSRGQGTDTQYF. DNA for the CDR3: TGTGCCAGCAGCAGCAGGGGGCAGGGCACAGATACGCAGTATTTT.

The chain recombines TRBV7-3 with TRBJ1-1, with 8 bases identical to TRBD1. J lost 10 bases, V lost 5 bases, and 6 bases had no gene match. Looked up from germline, CDR1 is SGHTA and CDR2 is FQGTGA. The CDR3 contains 12 residues. The CDR3 nucleotides read TGTGCCAGCAGCCGTGGACAGGGTAGAGCTTTCTTT. Its protein is CASSRGQGRAFF. The variable domain in full, with the rest retrieved from reference TRBV7-3 and TRBJ1-1, is GAGVSQTPSNKVTEKGKYVELRCDPISGHTALYWYRQSLGQGPEFLIYFQGTGAADDSGLPNDRFFAVRPEGSVSTLKIQRTERGDSAVYLCASSRGQGRAFFGQGTRLTVV.

A remark on this clonotype: A much larger clone lies one base from this, so it may be a read error. The conserved phenylalanine or tryptophan normally closing the CDR3 is absent here, so this likely arose from a read error. This chain joins TRBV20-1 and TRBJ1-1; TRBD1 matches 8 bases. Germline lookup yields CDR1 DFQATT and CDR2 SNEGSKA (reference sequence). With 1 base clipped from V and 8 bases from J, the junction kept 3 bases outside the gene matches. The CDR3 is 12 amino acids. The CDR3 DNA follows: TGCAGTGCTAGAGGACAGGGGCGAGAAGCTTTCTCT. It yields the protein CSARGQGREAFS.

This clonotype was found many times. The rearrangement joins TRBV7-3 to TRBJ1-1, with 7 nucleotides matching TRBD1. The CDR3 extends over 15 amino acids. J lost 2 bases, V lost 5 bases, and 8 bases had no gene match. Germline V gene data show CDR1 as SGHTA and CDR2 as FQGTGA. Here the CDR3 DNA reads TGTGCCAGCAGCCCCTTCGGGACAGCTAACACTGAAGCTTTCTTT. It translates to CASSPFGTANTEAFF. Supplemented by reference TRBV7-3 and TRBJ1-1, the full variable domain reads GAGVSQTPSNKVTEKGKYVELRCDPISGHTALYWYRQSLGQGPEFLIYFQGTGAADDSGLPNDRFFAVRPEGSVSTLKIQRTERGDSAVYLCASSPFGTANTEAFFGQGTRLTVV.

The chain uses TRBV7-2 and TRBJ2-5; 11 bases align to TRBD2. The J segment lost 0 bases and the V segment lost 4 bases, leaving 7 bases of the junction unmatched. Germline CDR1 is SGHTA and CDR2 is FQGNSA. The CDR3 totals 17 residues. CDR3: CASSSRLAGKYQETQYF. In DNA form, the CDR3 reads TGTGCCAGCAGCTCCCGACTAGCGGGAAAGTACCAAGAGACCCAGTACTTC.

This clonotype was recorded a few times. The chain carries TRBV19 and TRBJ2-2, with TRBD2 matching over 8 bases. From germline, CDR1 is LNHDA and CDR2 SQIVND (reference sequence). The J segment lost 4 bases and the V segment lost 3 bases, leaving 1 base of the junction unmatched. This CDR3 spans 14 amino acids. The CDR3 DNA reads TGTGCCAGTAGTATGCGGGAGGTCACCGGGGAGCTGTTTTTT. This codes for CASSMREVTGELFF.

Comments on this clonotype: This may be a read error: a much more frequent sequence differs by one nucleotide. V is TRBV7-2 and J is TRBJ2-7; no reliable D call. The ends were cut back, 5 bases at V and 0 bases at J, with 11 bases in the middle. The CDR3 has 14 amino acids. Per the germline V gene, CDR1 is SGHTA and CDR2 is FQGNSA. CDR3 protein: CASSTNAVSYEQYF. The CDR3 nucleotides read TGTGCCAGCAGCACCAACGCTGTCTCCTACGAGCAGTACTTC.

The V and J genes are TRBV10-3 and TRBJ2-3, with 11 nucleotides matching TRBD2. V dropped 6 bases and J dropped 3; count of bases not matched to a gene: 5. CDR1 is ENHRY, CDR2 SYGVKD, per germline. This CDR3 is built from 15 residues. CDR3 bases: TGTGCCATCAGGGAAACTAGCGGGAGAACAGATACGCAGTATTTT. Translating it yields CAIRETSGRTDTQYF.

This clonotype was observed at least ten times. The rearrangement joins TRBV6-2 or TRBV6-3 to TRBJ2-1; tentatively, D is TRBD2 (6 bases). CDR1 and CDR2 from the germline V gene are MNHEY and SVGEGT. This CDR3 comprises 14 residues. Between the trimmed V and J ends, which lost 6 bases and 6 bases, there was a span of 15 bases. In DNA, the CDR3 is TGTGCCAGCAGCCCTTTTAGCGGACCCAATGAGCAGTTCTTC. Translated, it gives CASSPFSGPNEQFF.

This clonotype has just one count. One base away lies a much larger clone, so this may be a sequencing read error. The rearrangement uses TRBV6-2 or TRBV6-3 and TRBJ1-1; D not resolved. The CDR3 loop spans 17 amino acids. Trimming stripped 2 bases from V and 3 bases from J, with 19 bases between. The germline V gene has CDR1 MNHEY and CDR2 SVGEGT. The DNA of the CDR3 is TGTGCCAGCAGTTACGAAAGTTGCGCCGGGGTGTACACTGAAGCTTTCTTT. This translates into CASSYESCAGVYTEAFF.

This clonotype has a handful of counts. The gene calls are TRBV7-3 and TRBJ1-1, with no clear D. V was pared by 3 bases and J by 0 bases, with 8 bases between. From germline, CDR1 is SGHTA and CDR2 FQGTGA. The CDR3 has 14 residues. CDR3 DNA sequence: TGTGCCAGCAGCTTGGGAATCATGAACACTGAAGCTTTCTTT. Protein sequence: CASSLGIMNTEAFF.

V gene TRBV27 combines with J gene TRBJ1-2; D perhaps matches TRBD1 (5 bases). The germline gives CDR1 MNHEY, CDR2 SMNVEV (reference sequence). V was clipped by 6 bases and J by 2 bases, with 19 bases between them. CDR3 size: 16 residues. In nucleotides, the CDR3 is TGTGCCAGCAGATTCGGTGGGGCCGGCGGGAACTATGGCTACACCTTC. It specifies CASRFGGAGGNYGYTF.

There are a few counts of this clonotype. The chain recombines TRBV5-4 with TRBJ2-1, with D perhaps matching TRBD1 or TRBD2 (7 bases each). The germline gives CDR1 SGHNT, CDR2 YYREEE (reference sequence). Trimming pared 5 bases from V and 8 bases from J, leaving 17 bases between. This CDR3 is 14 amino acids long. CDR3 residues: CASRGWGGGDEQFF. CDR3 in DNA: TGTGCCAGCAGGGGTTGGGGAGGGGGCGATGAGCAGTTCTTC.

The table lists this clonotype with many counts. The V and J genes are TRBV27 and TRBJ2-7; D may be TRBD2 (6 bases). The V and J ends lost 4 bases and 1 base respectively, with 17 bases between them. CDR3 length: 16 amino acids. Germline V CDR1 and CDR2: MNHEY, SMNVEV (reference sequence). This CDR3 reads CASSSSWGEESYEQYF. The CDR3 region has the DNA TGTGCCAGCAGTTCCTCATGGGGGGAGGAATCCTACGAGCAGTACTTC.

In this sample, this clonotype turned up many times. The chain has TRBV12-5 and TRBJ2-1, with TRBD2 identical over 11 bases. J gave up 9 bases and V 4 bases, and 8 bases lay outside the gene matches. Germline V CDR1 and CDR2: LGHNT, FRNRAP. The CDR3 covers 15 residues. CDR3: CASGSGSGRDLEQFF. CDR3 coding DNA: TGTGCTAGTGGTTCCGGTAGCGGGAGGGACCTTGAGCAGTTCTTC. Supplemented by reference TRBV12-5 and TRBJ2-1, the full variable domain reads DARVTQTPRHKVTEMGQEVTMRCQPILGHNTVFWYRQTMMQGLELLAYFRNRAPLDDSGMPKDRFSAEMPDATLATLKIQPSEPRDSAVYFCASGSGSGRDLEQFFGPGTRLTVL.

This clonotype occurred once. This chain links TRBV2 with TRBJ1-1; no definite D call. Per the germline V gene, CDR1 is SNHLY and CDR2 is FYNNEI. The CDR3 totals 13 residues. V shed 7 bases and J shed 2 bases, with 11 bases lying between them. Written as DNA, the CDR3 is TGTGCCAGCATCGCGACGGCTAACACTGAAGCTTTCTTT. This codes for CASIATANTEAFF.

The table lists this clonotype with many counts. This sequence joins TRBV19 and TRBJ1-2; no clear D. The CDR3 is made up of 9 amino acids. CDR1 is LNHDA and CDR2 is SQIVND in the germline V gene (reference sequence). The V gene lost 10 bases and the J gene lost 7 bases, with 7 bases spanning the gap. The CDR3 loop is CATGSGYTF. In nucleotides, the CDR3 is TGTGCCACTGGCTCTGGCTACACCTTC. Complete variable domain (other parts from reference TRBV19 and TRBJ1-2): DGGITQSPKYLFRKEGQNVTLSCEQNLNHDAMYWYRQDPGQGLRLIYYSQIVNDFQKGDIAEGYSVSREKKESFPLTVTSAQKNPTAFYLCATGSGYTFGSGTRLTVV.

This rearrangement joins TRBV29-1 to TRBJ2-6; D call uncertain. The germline V gene encodes CDR1 SQVTM and CDR2 ANQGSEA. Trimming removed 0 bases at V and 0 bases at J, with 9 bases between. CDR3 length equals 16 residues. The CDR3 reads CSVEEDAPSGANVLTF. The DNA for the CDR3 is TGCAGCGTTGAAGAGGATGCCCCCTCTGGGGCCAACGTCCTGACTTTC. The full variable domain, completed using reference TRBV29-1 and TRBJ2-6, is SAVISQKPSRDICQRGTSLTIQCQVDSQVTMMFWYRQQPGQSLTLIATANQGSEATYESGFVIDKFPISRPNLTFSTLTVSNMSPEDSSIYLCSVEEDAPSGANVLTFGAGSRLTVL.

This clonotype was counted ten times or more. The V and J genes are TRBV3-1 and TRBJ2-7; 7 nucleotides line up with TRBD2. From germline, CDR1 is LGHDT and CDR2 YNNKEL (reference sequence). The CDR3 runs to 15 residues. J lost 0 bases, V lost 4 bases, and 6 bases had no gene match. The chain's CDR3 is CASSPQGGGSYEQYF. For the CDR3, the DNA is TGTGCCAGCAGCCCCCAAGGCGGGGGCTCCTACGAGCAGTACTTC.

This clonotype was recorded only once. The J gene is TRBJ2-5, the V gene TRBV6-2 or TRBV6-3, with D perhaps TRBD2 (6 bases). The length of the CDR3 is 13 residues. Germline CDR1 and CDR2: MNHEY and SVGEGT. V was trimmed by 8 bases and J by 0 bases, leaving 10 bases between them. CDR3 nucleotides: TGTGCCAGCGAGCGGGCGAACCAAGAGACCCAGTACTTC. Amino acids: CASERANQETQYF.

In this sample, this clonotype turned up many times. This rearrangement joins TRBV7-8 to TRBJ2-1, with TRBD2 matching 14 bases. CDR3 length: 17 amino acids. With V trimmed by 5 bases and J by 7 bases, 10 bases remained unmatched. Germline CDR1 SGHVS, CDR2 FQNEAQ. In nucleotides, the CDR3 is TGTGCCAGCAGCCTACCCGCCGGGACTAGCGGGAGAAATGAGCAGTTCTTC. This codes for CASSLPAGTSGRNEQFF. Full variable domain (outside the CDR3, taken from reference TRBV7-8 and TRBJ2-1): GAGVSQSPRYKVAKRGQDVALRCDPISGHVSLFWYQQALGQGPEFLTYFQNEAQLDKSGLPSDRFFAERPEGSVSTLKIQRTQQEDSAVYLCASSLPAGTSGRNEQFFGPGTRLTVL.

This clonotype was seen only a few times. This chain connects TRBV11-2 to TRBJ2-3; no reliable D call. The germline gives CDR1 SGHAT, CDR2 FQNNGV. The CDR3 runs 15 residues. The V end was cut by 1 base, the J end by 1 base, with 9 bases between. The CDR3 sequence is CASSLGPDRTDTQYF. DNA of the CDR3: TGTGCCAGCAGCTTAGGCCCCGATCGCACAGATACGCAGTATTTT.

CDR3 nucleotides: TGTGCCAGCCTCGGGACGTCGAATGAGCAGTTCTTC. Protein sequence: CASLGTSNEQFF. V and J are TRBV6-5 and TRBJ2-1; either TRBD1 or TRBD2 may fit D (5 bases each). Trimming pared 8 bases from V and 7 bases from J, leaving 12 bases between. Per the germline V gene, CDR1 is MNHEY and CDR2 is SVGAGI. The CDR3 spans 12 residues.